This T cell receptor beta chain was sequenced during a study of T-cell reconstitution after alpha-beta-depleted transplantation in children. This CDR3 contains 19 residues. CDR1 MNHEY and CDR2 SVGAGI come from the germline V gene. V lost 2 bases to trimming and J lost 2 bases, with 24 bases between them. As it was prepared, the TCRbeta library received unique molecular identifiers. Via MiXCR, TCRdb re-called the PCR reads, giving one row per CDR3 protein. The data contain around 360,000 distinct CDR3 sequences, over 9% of them singletons. The rearrangement uses TRBV6-5 and TRBJ1-2, with TRBD1 as a possible D gene (6 bases). This receptor was taken from a human donor who donated a stem cell graft to a child with acute lymphoblastic leukemia. The sequences come from PBMCs from the stem cell graft donor, collected from the stem cell graft. Here the CDR3 reads CASSYNDRPIQSLNYGYTF. The DNA of the CDR3 is TGTGCCAGCAGTTACAACGACAGGCCTATACAATCTTTAAACTATGGCTACACCTTC.